This T cell receptor beta chain stems from a study of T cell repertoires in cytomegalovirus infection. Study-level background: Through public TCR beta signatures, both CMV infection and matching HLA type were indicated.

About this clonotype: Its antigen is unidentified.

General study results and limits: HLA-C-restricted CMV-specific TCR beta clonotypes were dominant in the ex vivo response.

CDR1 and CDR2 (germline): DFQATT, SNEGSKA (reference sequence). The CDR3 extends over 15 amino acids. The V and J ends lost 4 bases and 0 bases respectively, with 12 bases between them. TCRdb fed the reads into MiXCR, producing one record per CDR3 protein. Among approximately 500,000 distinct CDR3 sequences listed, about 17% were seen once. This chain connects TRBV20-1 to TRBJ1-4, with D unresolved. This sequence was found in a human donor in good health (CMV status not recorded). Some clones in this sample may be carry-over from other donors' samples. Sequenced sample: CD8+ T cells from PBMCs. CDR3 region: CSAITAETTNEKLFF. DNA for the CDR3: TGCAGTGCTATAACGGCAGAGACAACTAATGAAAAACTGTTTTTT.